Listed below are T cell receptor beta chains from one sample, sequenced in a study of T cell repertoires in cytomegalovirus infection. MiXCR, run by TCRdb on the reads, gives a single entry per CDR3 protein. The sample lists roughly 110,000 distinct CDR3 sequences; 10% were seen once. These TCRs' antigens remain unknown. Sequenced input: PBMCs, sequenced either directly or after in vitro stimulation (not recorded which). Source of these receptors: a human donor in good health (CMV status not recorded). Some clones in this sample may be carry-over from other donors' samples. Both conserved end residues are part of each CDR3. Each record gives: clone size, V gene, J gene, D gene, CDR3 DNA, CDR3 protein. D genes are given only for firm matches. Clone size appears in some rows only: once, few, many, or a class for an expanded clone.

many,TRBV7-2,TRBJ2-2,-,TGTGCCAGCAGTTTCGCGAACACCGGGGAGCTGTTTTTT,CASSFANTGELFF
many,TRBV27,TRBJ2-7,TRBD1,TGTGCCAGCAGCCGGATCATGGGACAGGGGGCGGGGGAGCAGTACTTC,CASSRIMGQGAGEQYF
few,TRBV5-6,TRBJ2-5,TRBD2,TGTGCCAGCAGCTTGGTGGCGGGAGTAACCTCGACCCAGTACTTC,CASSLVAGVTSTQYF
many,TRBV19,TRBJ1-1,-,TGTGCCAGTAGCGGAAGGAGAAGCTGGGACACTGAAGCTTTCTTT,CASSGRRSWDTEAFF
few,TRBV12-3/TRBV12-4,TRBJ2-2,-,TGTGCCAGCAGTTTCTTTTCAGGGGAGCTGTTTTTT,CASSFFSGELFF
-,TRBV19,TRBJ1-2,-,TGTGCCAGTAGTCATAGACAGGCTAACTATGGCTACACCTTC,CASSHRQANYGYTF
-,TRBV24-1,TRBJ2-1,TRBD2,TGTGCCACCAGTGACTCTCCCGGGGGTAGGGGCGGGAGAGGCAATGAGCAGTTCTTC,CATSDSPGGRGGRGNEQFF
few,TRBV11-2,TRBJ2-7,-,TGTGCCAGCAGCTTAAGGGCCGGGAGAAGATACGAGCAGTACTTC,CASSLRAGRRYEQYF
-,TRBV4-3,TRBJ2-3,TRBD2,TGCGCCAGCAGCCAAGCTGCGGGAGTGGGCACAGATACGCAGTATTTT,CASSQAAGVGTDTQYF
few,TRBV7-9,TRBJ2-3,TRBD2,TGTGCCAGCAGCTCTCTACCCAGCGGGGTTAGCACAGATACGCAGTATTTT,CASSSLPSGVSTDTQYF
few,TRBV9,TRBJ2-3,TRBD1,TGTGCCAGCAGCGTCCGACAGGGGCCAGATACGCAGTATTTT,CASSVRQGPDTQYF
many,TRBV11-2,TRBJ2-1,TRBD2,TGTGCCAGCAGCTGGACTAGCGGGAGGGCCGTCTACAATGAGCAGTTCTTC,CASSWTSGRAVYNEQFF
medium-sized,TRBV10-2,TRBJ2-1,-,TGCGCCAGCTTACCGGCTAATTACAATGAGCAGTTCTTC,CASLPANYNEQFF
-,TRBV19,TRBJ1-2,-,TGTGCCAGTAGTATAGATCGGGGAGGGACGGTCTATGGCTACACCTTC,CASSIDRGGTVYGYTF
few,TRBV5-1,TRBJ2-2,TRBD1,TGCGCCAGCAGCTACCGGGACAGGGGAGAACAGAACACCGGGGAGCTGTTTTTT,CASSYRDRGEQNTGELFF
-,TRBV2,TRBJ1-5,TRBD1,TGTGCCAGCAGAGGGGGACAGGGGGCGAGACAGCCCCAGCATTTT,CASRGGQGARQPQHF